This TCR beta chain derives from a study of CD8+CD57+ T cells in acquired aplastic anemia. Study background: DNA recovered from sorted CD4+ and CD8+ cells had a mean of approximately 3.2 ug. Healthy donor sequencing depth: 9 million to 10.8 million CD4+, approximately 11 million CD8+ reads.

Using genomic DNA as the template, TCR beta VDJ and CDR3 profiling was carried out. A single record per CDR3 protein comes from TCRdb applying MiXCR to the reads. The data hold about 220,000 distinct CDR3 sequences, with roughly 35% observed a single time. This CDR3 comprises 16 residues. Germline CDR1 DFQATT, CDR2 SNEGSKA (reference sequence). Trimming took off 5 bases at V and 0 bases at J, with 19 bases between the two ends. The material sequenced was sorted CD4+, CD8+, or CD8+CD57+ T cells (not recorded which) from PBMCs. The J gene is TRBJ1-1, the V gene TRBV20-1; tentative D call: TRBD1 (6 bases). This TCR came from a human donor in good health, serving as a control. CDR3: CSAGEEGGSLNTEAFF. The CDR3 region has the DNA TGCAGTGCTGGGGAAGAGGGGGGAAGTCTGAACACTGAAGCTTTCTTT.